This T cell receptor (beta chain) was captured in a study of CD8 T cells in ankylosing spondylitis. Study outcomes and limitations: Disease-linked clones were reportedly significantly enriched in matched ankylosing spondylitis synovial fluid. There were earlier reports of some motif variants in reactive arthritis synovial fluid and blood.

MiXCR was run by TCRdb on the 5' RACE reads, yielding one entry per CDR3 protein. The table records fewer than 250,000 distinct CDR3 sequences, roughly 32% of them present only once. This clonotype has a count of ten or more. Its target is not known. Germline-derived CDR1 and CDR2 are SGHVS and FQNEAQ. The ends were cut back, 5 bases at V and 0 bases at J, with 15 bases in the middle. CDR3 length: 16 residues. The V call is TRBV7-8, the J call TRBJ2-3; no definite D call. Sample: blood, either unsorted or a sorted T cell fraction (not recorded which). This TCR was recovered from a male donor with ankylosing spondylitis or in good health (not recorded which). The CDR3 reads CASSPALKPSTDTQYF. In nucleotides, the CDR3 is TGTGCCAGCAGCCCAGCTCTCAAACCTAGCACAGATACGCAGTATTTT.